This TCR beta chain comes out of a study of blood T cell repertoires in COVID-19. Study at large: Collection of acute and convalescent COVID-19 samples took place in the United States, Italy and Spain. PBMCs, B-cell-depleted T cells, or T cells provided the cDNA or gDNA that made up the material.

Some clones are missing from TCRdb's copy, which holds only in-frame ones; the method was immunoSEQ multiplex PCR. The repertoire holds 410,000 or so clones, with around nine tenths as singletons. CDR1 and CDR2 from the germline V gene are LGHDT and YNNKEL (reference sequence). V lost 2 bases to trimming and J lost 11 bases, with 18 bases between them. This CDR3 region has 14 residues. Patients in Seattle were enrolled during active infection, then followed longitudinally. This TCR was recovered from a woman between 40 and 55 years old with COVID-19, enrolled during active disease. Source material: peripheral blood. The rearrangement uses TRBV3-1 (or the pseudogene TRBV3-2) and TRBJ1-1, with D perhaps matching TRBD1 (5 bases). The CDR3 nucleotides read TGTGCCAGCAGCCAACCGGGACTCCCGCGGATTGCTTTCTTT. This gives the protein CASSQPGLPRIAFF.